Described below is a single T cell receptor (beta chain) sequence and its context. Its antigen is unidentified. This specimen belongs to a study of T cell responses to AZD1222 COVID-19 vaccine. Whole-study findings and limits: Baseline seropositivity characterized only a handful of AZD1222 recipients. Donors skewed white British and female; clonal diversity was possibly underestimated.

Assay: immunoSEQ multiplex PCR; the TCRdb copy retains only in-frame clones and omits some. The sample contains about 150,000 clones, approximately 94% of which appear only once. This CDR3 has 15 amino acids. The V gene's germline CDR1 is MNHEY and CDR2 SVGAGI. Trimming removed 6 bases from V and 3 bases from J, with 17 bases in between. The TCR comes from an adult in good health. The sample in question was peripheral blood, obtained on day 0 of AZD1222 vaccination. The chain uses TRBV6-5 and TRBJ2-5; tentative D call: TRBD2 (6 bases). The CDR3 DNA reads TGTGCCAGCAGGTATACAGCCGGGGGTGAAGAGACCCAGTACTTC. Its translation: CASRYTAGGEETQYF.